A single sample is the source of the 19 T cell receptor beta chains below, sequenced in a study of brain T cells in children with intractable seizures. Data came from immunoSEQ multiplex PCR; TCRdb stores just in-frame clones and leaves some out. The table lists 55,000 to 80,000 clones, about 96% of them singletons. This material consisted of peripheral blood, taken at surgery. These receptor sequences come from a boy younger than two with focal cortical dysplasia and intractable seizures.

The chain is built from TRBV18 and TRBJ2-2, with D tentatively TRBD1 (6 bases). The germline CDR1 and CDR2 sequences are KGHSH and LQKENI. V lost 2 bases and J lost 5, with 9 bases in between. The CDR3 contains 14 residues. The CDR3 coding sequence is TGTGCCAGCTCACCAAGACAGGAAACCGGGGAGCTGTTTTTT. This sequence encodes CASSPRQETGELFF.

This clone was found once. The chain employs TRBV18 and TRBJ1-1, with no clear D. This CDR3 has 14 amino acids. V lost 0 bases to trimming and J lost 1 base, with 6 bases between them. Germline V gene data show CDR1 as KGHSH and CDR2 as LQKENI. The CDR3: CASSPPSGNTEAFF. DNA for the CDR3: TGTGCCAGCTCACCACCGAGCGGGAACACTGAAGCTTTCTTT.

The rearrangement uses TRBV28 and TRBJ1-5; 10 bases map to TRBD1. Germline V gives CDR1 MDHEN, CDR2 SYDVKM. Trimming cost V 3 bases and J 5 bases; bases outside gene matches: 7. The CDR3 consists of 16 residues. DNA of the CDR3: TGTGCCAGCAGTTTTACGACAGGGGGCAGGGATCAGCCCCAGCATTTT. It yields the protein CASSFTTGGRDQPQHF.

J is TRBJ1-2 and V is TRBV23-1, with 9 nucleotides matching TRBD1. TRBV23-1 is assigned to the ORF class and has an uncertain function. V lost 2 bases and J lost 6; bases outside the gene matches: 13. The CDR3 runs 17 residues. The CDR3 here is CASSQNFSQGASDGYTF. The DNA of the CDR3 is TGCGCCAGCAGTCAAAACTTCTCACAGGGGGCGTCGGATGGCTACACCTTC.

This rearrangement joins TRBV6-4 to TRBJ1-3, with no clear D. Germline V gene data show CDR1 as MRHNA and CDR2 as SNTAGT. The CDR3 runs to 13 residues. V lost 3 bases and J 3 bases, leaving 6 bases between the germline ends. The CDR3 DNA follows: TGTGCCAGCAGTGAGAGGGATGGAAACACCATATATTTT. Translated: CASSERDGNTIYF.

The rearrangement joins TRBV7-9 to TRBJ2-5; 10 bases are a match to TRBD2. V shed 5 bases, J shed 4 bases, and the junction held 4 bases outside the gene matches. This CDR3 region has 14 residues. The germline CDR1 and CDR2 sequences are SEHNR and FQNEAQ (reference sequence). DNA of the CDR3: TGTGCCAGCAGCCCCGTAGCGGGAGGAGAGACCCAGTACTTC. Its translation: CASSPVAGGETQYF. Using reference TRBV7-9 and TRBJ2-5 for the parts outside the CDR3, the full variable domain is DTGVSQNPRHKITKRGQNVTFRCDPISEHNRLYWYRQTLGQGPEFLTYFQNEAQLEKSRLLSDRFSAERPKGSFSTLEIQRTEQGDSAMYLCASSPVAGGETQYFGPGTRLLVL.

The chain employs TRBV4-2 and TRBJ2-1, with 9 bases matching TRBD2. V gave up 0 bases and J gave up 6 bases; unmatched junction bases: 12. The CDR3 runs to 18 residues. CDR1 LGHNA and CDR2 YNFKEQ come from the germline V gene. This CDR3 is CASSQETSGVSRGNEQFF. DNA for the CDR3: TGTGCCAGCAGCCAAGAGACTAGCGGAGTCTCCCGGGGCAATGAGCAGTTCTTC.

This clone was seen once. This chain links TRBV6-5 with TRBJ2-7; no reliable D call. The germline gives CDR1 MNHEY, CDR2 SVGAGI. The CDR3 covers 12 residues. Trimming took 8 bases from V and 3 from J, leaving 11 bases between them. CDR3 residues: CASGKTFYEQYF. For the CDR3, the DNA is TGTGCCAGCGGGAAGACATTCTACGAGCAGTACTTC.

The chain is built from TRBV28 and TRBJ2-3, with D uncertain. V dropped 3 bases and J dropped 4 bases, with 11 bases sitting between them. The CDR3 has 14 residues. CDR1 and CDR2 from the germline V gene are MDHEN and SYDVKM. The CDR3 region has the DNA TGTGCCAGCAGTTTTAGTTGGCGCGCAGATACGCAGTATTTT. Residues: CASSFSWRADTQYF.

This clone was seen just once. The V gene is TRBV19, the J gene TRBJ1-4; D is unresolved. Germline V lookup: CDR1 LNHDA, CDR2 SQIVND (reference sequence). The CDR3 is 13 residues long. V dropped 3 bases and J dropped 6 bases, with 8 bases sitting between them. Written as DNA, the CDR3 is TGTGCCAGTAGTATTTTGAGGGATGAAAAACTGTTTTTT. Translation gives CASSILRDEKLFF.

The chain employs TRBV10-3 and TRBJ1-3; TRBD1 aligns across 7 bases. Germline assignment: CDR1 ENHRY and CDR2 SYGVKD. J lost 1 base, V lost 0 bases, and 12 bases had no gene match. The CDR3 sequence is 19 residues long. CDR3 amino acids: CAISESRDSRLPSGNTIYF. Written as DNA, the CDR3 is TGTGCCATCAGTGAGTCCCGGGACAGCAGGCTACCGTCTGGAAACACCATATATTTT.

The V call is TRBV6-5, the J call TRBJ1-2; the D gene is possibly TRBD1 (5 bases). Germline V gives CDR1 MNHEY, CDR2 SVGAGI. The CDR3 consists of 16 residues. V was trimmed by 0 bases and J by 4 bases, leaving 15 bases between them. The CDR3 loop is CASSYSPGLLGYGYTF. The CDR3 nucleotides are TGTGCCAGCAGTTACTCCCCGGGACTCCTAGGCTATGGCTACACCTTC.

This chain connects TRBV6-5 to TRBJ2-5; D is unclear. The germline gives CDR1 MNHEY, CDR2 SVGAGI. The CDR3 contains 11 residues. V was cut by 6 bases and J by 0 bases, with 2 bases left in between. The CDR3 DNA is TGTGCCAGCAGCTACCAAGAGACCCAGTACTTC. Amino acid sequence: CASSYQETQYF.

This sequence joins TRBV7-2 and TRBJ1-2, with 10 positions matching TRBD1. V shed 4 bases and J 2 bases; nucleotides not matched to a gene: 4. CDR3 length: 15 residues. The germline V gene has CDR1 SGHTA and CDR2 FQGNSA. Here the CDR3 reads CASSSQGQGNYGYTF. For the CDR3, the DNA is TGTGCCAGCAGCTCCCAGGGACAGGGGAACTATGGCTACACCTTC.

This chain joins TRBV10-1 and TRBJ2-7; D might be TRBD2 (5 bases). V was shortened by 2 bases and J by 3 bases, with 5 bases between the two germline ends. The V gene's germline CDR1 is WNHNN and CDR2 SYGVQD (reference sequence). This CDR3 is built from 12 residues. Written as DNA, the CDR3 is TGCGCCAGCAGTGAGACTAGCTACGAGCAGTACTTC. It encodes CASSETSYEQYF.

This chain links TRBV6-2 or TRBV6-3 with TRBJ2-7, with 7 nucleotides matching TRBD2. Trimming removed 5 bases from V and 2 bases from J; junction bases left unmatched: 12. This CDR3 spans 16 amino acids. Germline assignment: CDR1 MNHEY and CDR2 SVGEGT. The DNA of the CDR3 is TGTGCCAGCAGTCCGGGGGGTTGGCGGAATCCCTACGAGCAGTACTTC. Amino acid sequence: CASSPGGWRNPYEQYF.

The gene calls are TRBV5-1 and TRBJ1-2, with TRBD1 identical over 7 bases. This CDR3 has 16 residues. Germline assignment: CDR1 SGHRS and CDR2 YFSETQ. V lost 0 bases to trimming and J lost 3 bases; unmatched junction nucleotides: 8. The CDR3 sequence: CASSLGLGGTDYGYTF. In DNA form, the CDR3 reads TGCGCCAGCAGCTTGGGGTTAGGGGGGACAGACTATGGCTACACCTTC.

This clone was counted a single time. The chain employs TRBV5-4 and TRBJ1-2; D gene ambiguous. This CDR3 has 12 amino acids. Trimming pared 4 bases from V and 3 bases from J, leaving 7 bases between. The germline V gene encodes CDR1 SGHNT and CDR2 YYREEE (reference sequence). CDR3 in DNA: TGTGCCAGCAGCCTCGGTTACTATGGCTACACCTTC. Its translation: CASSLGYYGYTF. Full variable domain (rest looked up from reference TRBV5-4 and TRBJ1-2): ETGVTQSPTHLIKTRGQQVTLRCSSQSGHNTVSWYQQALGQGPQFIFQYYREEENGRGNFPPRFSGLQFPNYSSELNVNALELDDSALYLCASSLGYYGYTFGSGTRLTVV.

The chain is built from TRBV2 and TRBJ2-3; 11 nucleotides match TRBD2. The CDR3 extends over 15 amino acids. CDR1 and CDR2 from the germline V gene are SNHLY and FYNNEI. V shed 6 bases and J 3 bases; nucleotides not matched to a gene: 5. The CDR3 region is CASSVAGGPTDTQYF. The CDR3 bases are TGTGCCAGCAGCGTAGCGGGGGGGCCGACAGATACGCAGTATTTT.